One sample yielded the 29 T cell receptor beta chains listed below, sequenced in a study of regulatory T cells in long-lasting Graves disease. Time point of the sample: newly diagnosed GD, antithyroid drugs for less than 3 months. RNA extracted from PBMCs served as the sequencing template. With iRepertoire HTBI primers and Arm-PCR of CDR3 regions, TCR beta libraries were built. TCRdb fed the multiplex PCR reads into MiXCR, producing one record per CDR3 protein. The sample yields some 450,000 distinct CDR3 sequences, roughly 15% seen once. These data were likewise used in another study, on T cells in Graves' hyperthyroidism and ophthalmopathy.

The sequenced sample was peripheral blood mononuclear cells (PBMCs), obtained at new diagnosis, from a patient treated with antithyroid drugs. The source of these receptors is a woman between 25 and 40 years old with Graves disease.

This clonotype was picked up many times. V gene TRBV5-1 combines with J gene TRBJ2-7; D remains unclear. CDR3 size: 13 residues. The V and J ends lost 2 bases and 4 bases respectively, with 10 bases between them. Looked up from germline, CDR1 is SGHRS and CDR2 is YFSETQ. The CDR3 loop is CASSFGSQYEQYF. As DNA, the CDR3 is TGCGCCAGCAGCTTTGGGTCTCAATACGAGCAGTACTTC.

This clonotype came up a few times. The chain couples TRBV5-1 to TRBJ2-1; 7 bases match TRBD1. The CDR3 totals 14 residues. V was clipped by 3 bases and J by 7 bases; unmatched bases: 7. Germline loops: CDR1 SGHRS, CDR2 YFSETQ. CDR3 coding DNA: TGCGCCAGCAGCTACGACAGGGTTTTAAATGAGCAGTTCTTC. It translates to CASSYDRVLNEQFF. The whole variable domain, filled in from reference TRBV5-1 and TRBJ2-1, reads KAGVTQTPRYLIKTRGQQVTLSCSPISGHRSVSWYQQTPGQGLQFLFEYFSETQRNKGNFPGRFSGRQFSNSRSEMNVSTLELGDSALYLCASSYDRVLNEQFFGPGTRLTVL.

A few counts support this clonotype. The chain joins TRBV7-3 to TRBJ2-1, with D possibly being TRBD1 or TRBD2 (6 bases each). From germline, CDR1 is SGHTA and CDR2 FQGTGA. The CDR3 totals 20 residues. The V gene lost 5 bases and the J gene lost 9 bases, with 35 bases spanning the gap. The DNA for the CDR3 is TGTGCCAGCAGCCCCGGGGGCCGGGAAGCAAATTACACCACCCCTGCTGAGCAGTTCTTC. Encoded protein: CASSPGGREANYTTPAEQFF.

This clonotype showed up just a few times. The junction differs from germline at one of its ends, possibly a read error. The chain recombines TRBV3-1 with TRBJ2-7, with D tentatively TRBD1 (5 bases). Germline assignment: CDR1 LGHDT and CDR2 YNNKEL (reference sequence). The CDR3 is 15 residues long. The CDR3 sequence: CASGQEYSGKYEQYF. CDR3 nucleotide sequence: TGTGCCAGCGGCCAAGAGTATTCAGGGAAGTACGAGCAGTACTTC.

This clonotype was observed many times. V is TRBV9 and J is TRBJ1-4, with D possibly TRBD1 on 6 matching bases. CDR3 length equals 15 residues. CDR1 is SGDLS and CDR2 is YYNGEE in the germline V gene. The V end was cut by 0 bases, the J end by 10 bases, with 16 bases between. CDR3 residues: CASSVDADSLGKLFF. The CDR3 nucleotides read TGTGCCAGCAGCGTAGACGCGGACAGTTTAGGAAAACTGTTTTTT.

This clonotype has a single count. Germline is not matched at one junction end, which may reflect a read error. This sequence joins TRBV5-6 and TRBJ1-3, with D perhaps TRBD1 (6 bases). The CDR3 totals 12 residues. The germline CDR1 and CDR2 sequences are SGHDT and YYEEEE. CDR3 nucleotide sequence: TGTGCCAGCAACTTACAGGGAAACACCATATCTTTT. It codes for CASNLQGNTISF.

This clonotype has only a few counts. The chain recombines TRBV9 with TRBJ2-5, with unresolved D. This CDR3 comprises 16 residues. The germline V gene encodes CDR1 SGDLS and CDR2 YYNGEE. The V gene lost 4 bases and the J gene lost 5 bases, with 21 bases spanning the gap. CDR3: CASSLNPTAIGETQYF. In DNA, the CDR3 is TGTGCCAGCAGCCTAAACCCGACGGCGATAGGGGAGACCCAGTACTTC.

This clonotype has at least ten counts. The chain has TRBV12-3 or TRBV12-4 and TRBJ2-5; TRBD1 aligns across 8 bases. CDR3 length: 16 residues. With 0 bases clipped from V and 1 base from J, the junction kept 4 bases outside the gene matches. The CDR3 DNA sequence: TGTGCCAGCAGTTTAGCGTGGGGACAGGCCCAAGAGACCCAGTACTTC. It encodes CASSLAWGQAQETQYF.

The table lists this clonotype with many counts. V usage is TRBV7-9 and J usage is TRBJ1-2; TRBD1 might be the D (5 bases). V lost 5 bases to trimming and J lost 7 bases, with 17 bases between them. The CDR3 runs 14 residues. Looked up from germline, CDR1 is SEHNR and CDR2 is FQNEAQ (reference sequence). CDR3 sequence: CASSPSTRERGYTF. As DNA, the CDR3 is TGTGCCAGCAGCCCGAGTACCAGGGAGCGTGGCTACACCTTC.

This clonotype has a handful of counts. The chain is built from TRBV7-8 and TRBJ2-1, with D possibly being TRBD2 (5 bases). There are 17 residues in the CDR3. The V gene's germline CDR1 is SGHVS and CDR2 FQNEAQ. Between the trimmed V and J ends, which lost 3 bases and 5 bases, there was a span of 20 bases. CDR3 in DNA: TGTGCCAGCAGCTTGCCTGTTGGAGCGGCTAGTAACAATGAGCAGTTCTTC. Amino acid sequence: CASSLPVGAASNNEQFF. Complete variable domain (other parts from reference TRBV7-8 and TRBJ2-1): GAGVSQSPRYKVAKRGQDVALRCDPISGHVSLFWYQQALGQGPEFLTYFQNEAQLDKSGLPSDRFFAERPEGSVSTLKIQRTQQEDSAVYLCASSLPVGAASNNEQFFGPGTRLTVL.

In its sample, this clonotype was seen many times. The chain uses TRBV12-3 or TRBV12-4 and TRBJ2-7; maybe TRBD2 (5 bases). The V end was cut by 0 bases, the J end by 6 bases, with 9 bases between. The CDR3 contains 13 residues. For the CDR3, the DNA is TGTGCCAGCAGTTTAGCCCACCTAGCCGAGCAGTACTTC. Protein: CASSLAHLAEQYF.

CDR3 region: CASSYSPVGSYNEQFF. CDR3 sequence (DNA): TGTGCCAGCAGTTACAGCCCCGTAGGCTCCTACAATGAGCAGTTCTTC. V usage is TRBV6-5 and J usage is TRBJ2-1, with D unclear. Per germline, CDR1 MNHEY and CDR2 SVGAGI. Trimming removed 2 bases at V and 0 bases at J, with 11 bases between. CDR3 length equals 16 residues.

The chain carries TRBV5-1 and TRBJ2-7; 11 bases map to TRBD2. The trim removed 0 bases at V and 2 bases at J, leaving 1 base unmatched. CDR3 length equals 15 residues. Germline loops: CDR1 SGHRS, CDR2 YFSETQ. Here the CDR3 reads CASSLVLAGAYEQYF. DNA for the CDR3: TGCGCCAGCAGCTTGGTACTAGCGGGAGCCTACGAGCAGTACTTC.

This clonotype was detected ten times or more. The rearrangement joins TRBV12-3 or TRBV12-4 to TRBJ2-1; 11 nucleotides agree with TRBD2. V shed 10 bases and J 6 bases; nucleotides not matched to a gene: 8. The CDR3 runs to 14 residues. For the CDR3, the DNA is TGTGCCACCGAAGGACTAGCGGGTACCAATGAGCAGTTCTTC. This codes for CATEGLAGTNEQFF.

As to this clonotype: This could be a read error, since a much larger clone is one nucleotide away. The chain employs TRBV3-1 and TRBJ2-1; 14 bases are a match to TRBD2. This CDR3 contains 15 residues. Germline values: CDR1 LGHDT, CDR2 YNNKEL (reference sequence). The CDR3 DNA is TGTACCAGCAGCCAGGGACTAGCGGGAGTTAATGAGCAGTTCTTC. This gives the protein CTSSQGLAGVNEQFF.

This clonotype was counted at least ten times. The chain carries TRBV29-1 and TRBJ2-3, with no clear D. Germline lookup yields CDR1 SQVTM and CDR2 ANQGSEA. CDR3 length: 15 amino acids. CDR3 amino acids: CTPPLESRTTDTQYF. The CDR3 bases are TGCACCCCCCCCCTAGAGTCCCGGACGACGGATACGCAGTATTTT.

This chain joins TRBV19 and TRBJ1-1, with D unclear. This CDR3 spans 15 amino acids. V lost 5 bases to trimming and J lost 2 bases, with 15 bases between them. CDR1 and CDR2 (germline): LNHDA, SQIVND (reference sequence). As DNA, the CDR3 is TGTGCCAGTAGTCCGCGGATCGAGATAAACACTGAAGCTTTCTTT. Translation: CASSPRIEINTEAFF.

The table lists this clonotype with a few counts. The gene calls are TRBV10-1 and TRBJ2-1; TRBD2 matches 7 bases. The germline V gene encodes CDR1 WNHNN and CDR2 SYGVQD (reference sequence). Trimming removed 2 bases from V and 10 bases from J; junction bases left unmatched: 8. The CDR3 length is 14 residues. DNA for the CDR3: TGCGCCAGCAGTGAGCGTGGGAGGGATAGAGAGCAGTTCTTC. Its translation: CASSERGRDREQFF.

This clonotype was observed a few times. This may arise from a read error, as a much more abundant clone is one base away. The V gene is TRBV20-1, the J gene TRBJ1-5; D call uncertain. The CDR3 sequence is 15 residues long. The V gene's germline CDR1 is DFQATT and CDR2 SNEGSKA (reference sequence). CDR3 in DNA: TGCAGTGCTGACGACGGGCCAAATAGCAATCAGCCCCCGCATTTT. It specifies CSADDGPNSNQPPHF.

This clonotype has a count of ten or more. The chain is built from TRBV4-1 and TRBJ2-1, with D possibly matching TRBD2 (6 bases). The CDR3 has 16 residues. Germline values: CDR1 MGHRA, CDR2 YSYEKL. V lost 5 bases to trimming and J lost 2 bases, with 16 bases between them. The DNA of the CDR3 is TGCGCCAGCAGCACCTTAGCGGCACCAGCCTACAATGAGCAGTTCTTC. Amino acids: CASSTLAAPAYNEQFF.

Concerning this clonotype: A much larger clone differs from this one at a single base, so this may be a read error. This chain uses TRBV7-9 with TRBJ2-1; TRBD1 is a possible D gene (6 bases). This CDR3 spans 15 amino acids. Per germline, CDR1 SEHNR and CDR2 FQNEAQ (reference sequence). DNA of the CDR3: TGTACCAGCAGCACCGGACCCCCCAGGGGCAATGAGCAGTTCTTC. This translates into CTSSTGPPRGNEQFF. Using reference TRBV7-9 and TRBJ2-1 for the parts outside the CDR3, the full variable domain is DTGVSQNPRHKITKRGQNVTFRCDPISEHNRLYWYRQTLGQGPEFLTYFQNEAQLEKSRLLSDRFSAERPKGSFSTLEIQRTEQGDSAMYLCTSSTGPPRGNEQFFGPGTRLTVL.

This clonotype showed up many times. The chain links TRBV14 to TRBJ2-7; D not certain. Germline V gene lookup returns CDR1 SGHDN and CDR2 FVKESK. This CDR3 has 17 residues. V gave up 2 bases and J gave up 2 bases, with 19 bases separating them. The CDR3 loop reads CASSQSIYRVPTYEQYF. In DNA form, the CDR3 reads TGTGCCAGCAGCCAATCCATTTACCGGGTCCCGACCTACGAGCAGTACTTC.

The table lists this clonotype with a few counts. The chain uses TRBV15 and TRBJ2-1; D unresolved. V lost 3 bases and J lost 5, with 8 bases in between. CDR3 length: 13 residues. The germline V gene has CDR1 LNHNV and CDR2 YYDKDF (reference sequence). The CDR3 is CATSRVVNNEQFF. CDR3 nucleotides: TGTGCCACCAGCAGGGTAGTAAACAATGAGCAGTTCTTC.

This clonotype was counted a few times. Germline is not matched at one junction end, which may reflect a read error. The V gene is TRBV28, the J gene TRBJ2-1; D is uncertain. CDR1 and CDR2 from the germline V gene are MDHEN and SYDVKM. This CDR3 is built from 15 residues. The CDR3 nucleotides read TGTGCCAGCAGTTTACAGCTGAGCTCCTACAATGGGCAGTTCTTC. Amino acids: CASSLQLSSYNGQFF.

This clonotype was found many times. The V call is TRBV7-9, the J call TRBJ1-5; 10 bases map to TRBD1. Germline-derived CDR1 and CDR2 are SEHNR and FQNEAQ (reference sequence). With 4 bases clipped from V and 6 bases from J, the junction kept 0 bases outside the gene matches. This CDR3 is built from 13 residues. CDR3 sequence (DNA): TGTGCCAGCAGCTGGACAGGGGGTCAGCCCCAGCATTTT. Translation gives CASSWTGGQPQHF.

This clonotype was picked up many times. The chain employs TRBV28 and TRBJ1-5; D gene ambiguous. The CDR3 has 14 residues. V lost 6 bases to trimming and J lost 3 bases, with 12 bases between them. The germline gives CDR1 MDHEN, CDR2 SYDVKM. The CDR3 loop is CASRSGRFNQPQHF. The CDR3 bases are TGTGCCAGCAGATCTGGCAGATTCAATCAGCCCCAGCATTTT.

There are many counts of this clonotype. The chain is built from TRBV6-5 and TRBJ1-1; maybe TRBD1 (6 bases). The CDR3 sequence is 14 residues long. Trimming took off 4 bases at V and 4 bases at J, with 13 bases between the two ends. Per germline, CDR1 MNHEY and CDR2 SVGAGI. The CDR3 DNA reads TGTGCCAGCAGTTTAAGAAAAGGGGGCACTGAAGCTTTCTTT. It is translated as CASSLRKGGTEAFF.

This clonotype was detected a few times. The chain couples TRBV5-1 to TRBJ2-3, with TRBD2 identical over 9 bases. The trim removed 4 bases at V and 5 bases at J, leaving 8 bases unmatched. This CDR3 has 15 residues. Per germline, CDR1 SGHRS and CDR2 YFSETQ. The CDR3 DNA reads TGCGCCAGCAGCGGGGATGCTAGCGGGATAGATACGCAGTATTTT. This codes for CASSGDASGIDTQYF.

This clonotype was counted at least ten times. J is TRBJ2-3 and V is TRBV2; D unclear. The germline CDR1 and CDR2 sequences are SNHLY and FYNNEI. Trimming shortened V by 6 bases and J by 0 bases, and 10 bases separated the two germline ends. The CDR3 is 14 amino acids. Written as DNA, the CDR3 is TGTGCCAGCAGGGAGATCACTAGCACAGATACGCAGTATTTT. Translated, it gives CASREITSTDTQYF. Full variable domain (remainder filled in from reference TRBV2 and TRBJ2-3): EPEVTQTPSHQVTQMGQEVILRCVPISNHLYFYWYRQILGQKVEFLVSFYNNEISEKSEIFDDQFSVERPDGSNFTLKIRSTKLEDSAMYFCASREITSTDTQYFGPGTRLTVL.